This TCR beta chain was documented in a study of T cell repertoires in cytomegalovirus infection. MiXCR was run by TCRdb on the reads, yielding one entry per CDR3 protein. The data show fewer than 200,000 distinct CDR3 sequences, about 21% seen once. The table lists this clonotype with a few counts. The CDR3 spans 14 residues. V was shortened by 1 base and J by 2 bases, with 9 bases between the two germline ends. Per germline, CDR1 GTSNPN and CDR2 SVGIG (reference sequence). The gene calls are TRBV30 and TRBJ1-5; D call uncertain. The clonotype was recovered from a human donor in good health (CMV status not recorded). Some clones in this sample may be carry-over from other donors' samples. Sequencing used PBMCs. Here the CDR3 DNA reads TGTGCCTGGAGTGAGGACGGTCGCAATCAGCCCCAGCATTTT. The encoded protein is CAWSEDGRNQPQHF. Combining the CDR3 with reference TRBV30 and TRBJ1-5 gives the whole variable domain SQTIHQWPATLVQPVGSPLSLECTVEGTSNPNLYWYRQAAGRGLQLLFYSVGIGQISSEVPQNLSASRPQDRQFILSSKKLLLSDSGFYLCAWSEDGRNQPQHFGDGTRLSIL.